A single sample gave rise to the 28 T cell receptor beta chains below, sequenced in a study of CD8 T cells in Susac syndrome. With random hexamers, reverse transcription was performed on about 0.5 to 1 ug of RNA. TCRdb processed the immunoSEQ multiplex PCR reads anew with MiXCR; each CDR3 protein has one entry. Among roughly 400,000 distinct CDR3 sequences listed, roughly 85% were seen once. Sequencing was carried out using CD8+ T cells from PBMCs. The source is a human donor with multiple sclerosis.

This chain joins TRBV21-1 and TRBJ1-5; TRBD1 is taken as the D call from the table, unchecked against the DNA. TRBV21-1 is a known pseudogene. The CDR3 has 16 residues. The CDR3 nucleotides read TGTGCCAGCAGCTCAACAACCCGGGACAGGGATCAGCCCCAGCATTTT. Protein sequence: CASSSTTRDRDQPQHF.

CDR3 sequence: CASSIVSQFHEQFF. The CDR3 coding sequence is TGTGCCAGTAGTATAGTAAGCCAGTTCCATGAGCAGTTCTTC. The rearrangement uses TRBV19 and TRBJ2-1; D is ambiguous. The CDR3 is 14 amino acids. Per the germline V gene, CDR1 is LNHDA and CDR2 is SQIVND (reference sequence). V was pared by 1 base and J by 8 bases, with 12 bases between.

The chain employs TRBV6-6 and TRBJ1-6; D is possibly TRBD1 (5 bases). The germline V and J ends were trimmed by 10 bases and 3 bases, with 16 bases remaining between them. The CDR3 totals 15 residues. CDR1 and CDR2 from the germline V gene are MNHNY and SVGAGI (reference sequence). The DNA for the CDR3 is TGTGCCACCCTGGGGGGGAGCTTCTATAATTCACCCCTCCACTTT. It is translated as CATLGGSFYNSPLHF.

The chain uses TRBV4-1 and TRBJ2-2, with unresolved D. Per the germline V gene, CDR1 is MGHRA and CDR2 is YSYEKL. The CDR3 loop spans 14 amino acids. V gave up 0 bases and J gave up 4 bases, with 6 bases separating them. As DNA, the CDR3 is TGCGCCAGCAGCCAAGAGGGAAGCACCGGGGAGCTGTTTTTT. It translates to CASSQEGSTGELFF.

The chain recombines TRBV27 with TRBJ1-4, with D possibly being TRBD1 (6 bases). The V gene's germline CDR1 is MNHEY and CDR2 SMNVEV (reference sequence). This CDR3 region has 15 residues. V lost 5 bases and J lost 6, with 16 bases in between. CDR3 bases: TGTGCCAGCAGTCCTCTGGGGGCGGAGGATGAAAAACTGTTTTTT. The encoded protein is CASSPLGAEDEKLFF.

This rearrangement joins TRBV28 to TRBJ2-1; possible D gene TRBD1, 6 bases. The V gene lost 6 bases and the J gene lost 2 bases, with 14 bases spanning the gap. The CDR3 runs 15 residues. In germline, CDR1 is MDHEN, CDR2 SYDVKM. CDR3 in amino acids: CASSQGLVTYNEQFF. CDR3 coding DNA: TGTGCCAGCAGCCAGGGGTTAGTCACCTACAATGAGCAGTTCTTC.

The chain is built from TRBV19 and TRBJ2-1; D remains unclear. Germline-derived CDR1 and CDR2 are LNHDA and SQIVND (reference sequence). V lost 5 bases and J 9 bases, leaving 26 bases between the germline ends. This CDR3 spans 17 amino acids. DNA of the CDR3: TGTGCCAGTAGTTCCCCGCCGTCTCGGCTGACCTATGGTGAGCAGTTCTTC. This gives the protein CASSSPPSRLTYGEQFF. The full variable domain, in which reference TRBV19 and TRBJ2-1 provide the parts outside the CDR3, is DGGITQSPKYLFRKEGQNVTLSCEQNLNHDAMYWYRQDPGQGLRLIYYSQIVNDFQKGDIAEGYSVSREKKESFPLTVTSAQKNPTAFYLCASSSPPSRLTYGEQFFGPGTRLTVL.

To note about this clonotype: Relative to the germline gene, one junction end is altered; a read error may explain this. V gene TRBV2 combines with J gene TRBJ2-7, with 7 bases aligning to TRBD1. Germline CDR1 SNHLY, CDR2 FYNNEI. The CDR3 runs to 13 residues. CDR3: CASSGTDSYEQYF. CDR3 in DNA: TGTGCCAGTAGTGGGACAGACTCCTACGAGCAGTACTTC.

The chain links TRBV27 to TRBJ2-3, with TRBD1 matching over 10 bases. Trimming removed 9 bases from V and 3 bases from J; junction bases left unmatched: 6. Germline loops: CDR1 MNHEY, CDR2 SMNVEV (reference sequence). This CDR3 is 14 amino acids long. Here the CDR3 DNA reads TGTGCCAGTCGCCGGACAGGGGGAACAGATACGCAGTATTTT. Protein product: CASRRTGGTDTQYF.

The chain has TRBV15 and TRBJ1-2, with TRBD1 as a possible D gene (5 bases). The CDR3 totals 13 residues. Per the germline V gene, CDR1 is LNHNV and CDR2 is YYDKDF (reference sequence). The V end lost 4 bases, the J end lost 3 bases, and 9 bases lay between the germline ends. The CDR3 spells CATSMTADYGYTF. The CDR3, as DNA: TGTGCCACCAGCATGACAGCGGACTATGGCTACACCTTC.

The gene calls are TRBV11-1 and TRBJ1-6, with 7 positions matching TRBD1. The CDR3 runs to 15 residues. The germline CDR1 and CDR2 sequences are SGHAT and FQDESV (reference sequence). The V segment lost 5 bases and the J segment 6 bases; nucleotides outside the gene matches: 7. CDR3 region: CASSHGTDPNSPLHF. As DNA, the CDR3 is TGTGCCAGCAGCCACGGGACAGATCCTAATTCACCCCTCCACTTT.

A single count supports this clonotype. This chain connects TRBV27 to TRBJ2-3; D perhaps matches TRBD1 (7 bases). Germline V gives CDR1 MNHEY, CDR2 SMNVEV (reference sequence). The CDR3 loop spans 13 amino acids. This CDR3 is CGCGTAEFITQYF. The CDR3 region has the DNA TGTGGATGCGGGACAGCCGAATTCATTACGCAGTATTTT.

The rearrangement joins TRBV7-6 to TRBJ2-7; TRBD1 matches 8 bases. Per germline, CDR1 SGHVS and CDR2 FNYEAQ. The junction had 9 bases not matched to a gene; V was cut back by 5 bases and J by 6 bases. The CDR3 extends over 14 amino acids. The CDR3 DNA reads as TGTGCCAGCAGCGCGGGGCAGGGGGCTGTCGAGCAGTACTTC. This gives the protein CASSAGQGAVEQYF. The complete variable domain, with remaining parts taken from reference TRBV7-6 and TRBJ2-7, reads GAGVSQSPRYKVTKRGQDVALRCDPISGHVSLYWYRQALGQGPEFLTYFNYEAQQDKSGLPNDRFSAERPEGSISTLTIQRTEQRDSAMYRCASSAGQGAVEQYFGPGTRLTVT.

The gene calls are TRBV11-2 and TRBJ2-1, with TRBD1 matching 10 bases. The CDR3 runs to 15 residues. With 6 bases clipped from V and 5 bases from J, the junction kept 7 bases outside the gene matches. Germline loops: CDR1 SGHAT, CDR2 FQNNGV. The CDR3 is CASRYRDRGHNEQFF. For the CDR3, the DNA is TGTGCCAGCAGGTACAGGGACAGGGGTCACAATGAGCAGTTCTTC.

The J gene is TRBJ2-7, the V gene TRBV7-9; 7 bases match TRBD1. CDR1 and CDR2 from the germline V gene are SEHNR and FQNEAQ (reference sequence). CDR3 length equals 15 residues. With 4 bases clipped from V and 4 bases from J, the junction kept 10 bases outside the gene matches. CDR3 nucleotide sequence: TGTGCCAGCAGCTCCACAACGACAGGGCCATACGAGCAGTACTTC. Residues: CASSSTTTGPYEQYF. Supplemented by reference TRBV7-9 and TRBJ2-7, the full variable domain reads DTGVSQNPRHKITKRGQNVTFRCDPISEHNRLYWYRQTLGQGPEFLTYFQNEAQLEKSRLLSDRFSAERPKGSFSTLEIQRTEQGDSAMYLCASSSTTTGPYEQYFGPGTRLTVT.

The genes are TRBV28 and TRBJ2-4; 7 positions agree with TRBD1. V dropped 5 bases and J dropped 7; count of bases not matched to a gene: 17. Germline V lookup: CDR1 MDHEN, CDR2 SYDVKM. The CDR3 totals 17 residues. Written as DNA, the CDR3 is TGTGCCAGCAGTGGCACGGGACAGACCCTCTTATTGAACATTCAGTACTTC. This encodes CASSGTGQTLLLNIQYF.

The gene calls are TRBV27 and TRBJ2-5; D uncertain. The CDR3 is 14 amino acids. Trimming pared 6 bases from V and 2 bases from J, leaving 13 bases between. The germline CDR1 and CDR2 sequences are MNHEY and SMNVEV (reference sequence). The CDR3, as DNA: TGTGCCAGCAGAGGACCCGGCGCACAAGAGACCCAGTACTTC. Amino acids: CASRGPGAQETQYF.

This clonotype was observed once. The chain uses TRBV4-1 and TRBJ2-7, with D unclear. Trimming removed 2 bases at V and 3 bases at J, with 8 bases between. Looked up from germline, CDR1 is MGHRA and CDR2 is YSYEKL. The CDR3 totals 13 residues. Here the CDR3 reads CASSQTLRYEQYF. The DNA for the CDR3 is TGCGCCAGCAGCCAAACCTTGCGCTACGAGCAGTACTTC.

The chain employs TRBV5-1 and TRBJ2-5; maybe TRBD2 (6 bases). Per germline, CDR1 SGHRS and CDR2 YFSETQ. V was trimmed by 4 bases and J by 1 base, leaving 14 bases between them. This CDR3 is built from 15 residues. The CDR3 DNA is TGCGCCAGCAGCCCTCTAGCGACCCCCCAAGAGACCCAGTACTTC. Encoded protein: CASSPLATPQETQYF.

The chain recombines TRBV28 with TRBJ2-7; D gene uncertain. The CDR3 is 14 amino acids. Germline V gene lookup returns CDR1 MDHEN and CDR2 SYDVKM. V lost 1 base to trimming and J lost 2 bases, with 9 bases between them. CDR3 DNA sequence: TGTGCCAGCAGTTTATTCCCAGCGACCTACGAGCAGTACTTC. Its protein is CASSLFPATYEQYF.

This chain joins TRBV28 and TRBJ1-5; 7 nucleotides agree with TRBD1. CDR3 size: 13 residues. Trimming cost V 6 bases and J 9 bases; bases outside gene matches: 8. CDR1 MDHEN and CDR2 SYDVKM come from the germline V gene. Here the CDR3 reads CASSSFRGRPQHF. The DNA of the CDR3 is TGTGCCAGCAGCTCCTTTAGGGGGCGGCCCCAGCATTTT.

This chain connects TRBV5-1 to TRBJ1-1, with D unresolved. This CDR3 comprises 14 residues. Germline assignment: CDR1 SGHRS and CDR2 YFSETQ. Trimming removed 4 bases at V and 1 base at J, with 11 bases between. The CDR3, as DNA: TGCGCCAGCAGCCCGTCTGGATGGAACACTGAAGCTTTCTTT. It specifies CASSPSGWNTEAFF.

The chain links TRBV5-5 to TRBJ1-1, with D unclear. The CDR3 is 15 residues long. V lost 4 bases and J 3 bases, leaving 16 bases between the germline ends. The germline V gene encodes CDR1 SGHKS and CDR2 YYEKEE (reference sequence). The CDR3 loop is CASSPNAEGDTEAFF. The DNA of the CDR3 is TGTGCCAGCAGCCCCAACGCCGAGGGTGACACTGAAGCTTTCTTT. Combining the CDR3 with reference TRBV5-5 and TRBJ1-1 gives the whole variable domain DAGVTQSPTHLIKTRGQQVTLRCSPISGHKSVSWYQQVLGQGPQFIFQYYEKEERGRGNFPDRFSARQFPNYSSELNVNALLLGDSALYLCASSPNAEGDTEAFFGQGTRLTVV.

This chain connects TRBV20-1 to TRBJ2-1, with D possibly being TRBD1 (7 bases). Germline V lookup: CDR1 DFQATT, CDR2 SNEGSKA (reference sequence). This CDR3 has 13 residues. CDR3 nucleotide sequence: TGCAGGGCCCAGGGGGGTCCCTACAATGAGCAGTTCTTC. This codes for CRAQGGPYNEQFF.

The chain is built from TRBV28 and TRBJ2-7; no definite D call. The CDR3 has 14 residues. Germline CDR1 and CDR2: MDHEN and SYDVKM. V lost 4 bases, J lost 0 bases, and 10 bases lay in between. CDR3 in amino acids: CASSSAVSSYEQYF. As DNA, the CDR3 is TGTGCCAGCAGTTCCGCGGTCTCCTCCTACGAGCAGTACTTC. Filled out from reference TRBV28 and TRBJ2-7, the complete variable domain reads DVKVTQSSRYLVKRTGEKVFLECVQDMDHENMFWYRQDPGLGLRLIYFSYDVKMKEKGDIPEGYSVSREKKERFSLILESASTNQTSMYLCASSSAVSSYEQYFGPGTRLTVT.

This clonotype was detected a few times. The chain employs TRBV5-1 and TRBJ2-7; 11 positions agree with TRBD1. Per germline, CDR1 SGHRS and CDR2 YFSETQ. There are 15 residues in the CDR3. The ends lost 7 bases at V and 5 bases at J; junction bases unmatched: 11. CDR3 loop: CASRPRDRGANEQYF. CDR3 DNA sequence: TGCGCCAGCCGGCCCCGGGACAGGGGGGCCAACGAGCAGTACTTC.

The V and J genes are TRBV5-1 and TRBJ2-3; D gene uncertain. The CDR3 loop spans 18 amino acids. V lost 4 bases, J lost 0 bases, and 21 bases lay in between. Germline lookup yields CDR1 SGHRS and CDR2 YFSETQ. The CDR3 here is CASSPSTGRHSSTDTQYF. The CDR3 DNA reads as TGCGCCAGCAGCCCGTCTACGGGCCGTCACTCTAGCACAGATACGCAGTATTTT.

This clonotype was seen only once. The chain combines TRBV10-3 with TRBJ1-1; no clear D. The CDR3 spans 13 residues. With 8 bases removed from V and 3 bases from J, the gap between germline ends came to 13 bases. Germline V CDR1 and CDR2: ENHRY, SYGVKD. The CDR3 sequence is CAIQQNLDTEAFF. In DNA, the CDR3 is TGTGCCATCCAACAAAATCTAGACACTGAAGCTTTCTTT.